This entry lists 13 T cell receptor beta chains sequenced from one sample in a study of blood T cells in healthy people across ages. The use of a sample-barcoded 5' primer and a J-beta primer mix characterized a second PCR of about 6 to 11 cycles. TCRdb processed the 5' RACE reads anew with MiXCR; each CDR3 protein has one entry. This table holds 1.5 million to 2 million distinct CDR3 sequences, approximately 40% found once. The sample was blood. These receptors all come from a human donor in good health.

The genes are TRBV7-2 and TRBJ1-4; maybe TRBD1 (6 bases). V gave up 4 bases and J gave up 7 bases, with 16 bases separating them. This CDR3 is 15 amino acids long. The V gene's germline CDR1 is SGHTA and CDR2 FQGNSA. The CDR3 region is CASSSTGSRGEKLFF. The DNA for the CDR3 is TGTGCCAGCAGCTCAACAGGGTCTAGAGGTGAAAAACTGTTTTTT.

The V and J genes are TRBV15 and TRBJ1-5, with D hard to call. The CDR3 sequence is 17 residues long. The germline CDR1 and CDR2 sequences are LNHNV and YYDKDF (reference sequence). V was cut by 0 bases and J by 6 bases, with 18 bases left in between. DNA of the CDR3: TGTGCCACCAGCAGAGATATATACGGTCGAATGCGTCAGCCCCAGCATTTT. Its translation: CATSRDIYGRMRQPQHF.

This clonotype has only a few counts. This CDR3 is CATSSSGSNTEAFF. The CDR3 nucleotides are TGTGCCACCAGCTCCTCGGGGTCGAACACTGAAGCTTTCTTT. V and J are TRBV6-1 and TRBJ1-1; no clear D gene. Per the germline V gene, CDR1 is MNHNS and CDR2 is SASEGT. V dropped 10 bases and J dropped 1 base, with 16 bases sitting between them. The CDR3 consists of 14 residues.

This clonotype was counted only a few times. CDR3 in DNA: TGTGCCAGCAGCAAACTACAGGGACCTAGCACAGATACGCAGTATTTT. Amino acid sequence: CASSKLQGPSTDTQYF. The V gene is TRBV9, the J gene TRBJ2-3, with a weak D call TRBD1 (6 bases). Between the trimmed V and J ends, which lost 4 bases and 0 bases, there was a span of 15 bases. CDR3 length: 16 residues. CDR1 SGDLS and CDR2 YYNGEE come from the germline V gene.

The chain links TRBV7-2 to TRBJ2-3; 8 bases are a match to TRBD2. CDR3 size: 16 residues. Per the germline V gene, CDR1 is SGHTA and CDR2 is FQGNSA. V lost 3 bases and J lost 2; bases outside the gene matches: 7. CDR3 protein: CASSFSGGFFTDTQYF. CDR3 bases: TGTGCCAGCAGCTTCAGCGGGGGATTTTTCACAGATACGCAGTATTTT.

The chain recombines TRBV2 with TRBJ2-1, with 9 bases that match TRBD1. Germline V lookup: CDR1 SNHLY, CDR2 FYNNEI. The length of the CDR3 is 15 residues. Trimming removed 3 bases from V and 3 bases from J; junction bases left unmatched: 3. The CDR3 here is CASSDQDRGYNEQFF. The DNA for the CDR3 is TGTGCCAGCAGTGACCAGGACAGGGGCTACAATGAGCAGTTCTTC. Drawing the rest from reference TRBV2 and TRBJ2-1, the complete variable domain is EPEVTQTPSHQVTQMGQEVILRCVPISNHLYFYWYRQILGQKVEFLVSFYNNEISEKSEIFDDQFSVERPDGSNFTLKIRSTKLEDSAMYFCASSDQDRGYNEQFFGPGTRLTVL.

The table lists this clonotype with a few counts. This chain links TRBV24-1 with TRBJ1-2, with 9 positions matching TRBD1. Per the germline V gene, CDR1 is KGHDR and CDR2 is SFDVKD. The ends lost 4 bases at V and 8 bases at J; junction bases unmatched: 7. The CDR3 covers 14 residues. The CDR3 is CATSDGTGRRGYTF. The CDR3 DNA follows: TGTGCCACCAGTGACGGGACAGGGAGACGCGGCTACACCTTC.

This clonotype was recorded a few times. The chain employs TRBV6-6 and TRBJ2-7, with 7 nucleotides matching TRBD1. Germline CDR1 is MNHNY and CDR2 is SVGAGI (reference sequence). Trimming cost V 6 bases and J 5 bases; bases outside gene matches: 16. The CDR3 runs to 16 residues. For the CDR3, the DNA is TGTGCCAGCAGCCGCCCCACAGGGGTTAGTTCCCACGAGCAGTACTTC. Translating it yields CASSRPTGVSSHEQYF.

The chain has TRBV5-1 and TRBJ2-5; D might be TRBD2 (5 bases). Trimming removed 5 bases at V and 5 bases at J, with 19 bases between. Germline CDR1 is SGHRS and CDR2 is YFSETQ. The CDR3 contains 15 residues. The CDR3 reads CASRPSGRLPETQYF. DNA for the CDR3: TGCGCCAGCAGACCCAGCGGTCGGCTCCCGGAGACCCAGTACTTC. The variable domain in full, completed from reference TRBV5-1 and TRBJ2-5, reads KAGVTQTPRYLIKTRGQQVTLSCSPISGHRSVSWYQQTPGQGLQFLFEYFSETQRNKGNFPGRFSGRQFSNSRSEMNVSTLELGDSALYLCASRPSGRLPETQYFGPGTRLLVL.

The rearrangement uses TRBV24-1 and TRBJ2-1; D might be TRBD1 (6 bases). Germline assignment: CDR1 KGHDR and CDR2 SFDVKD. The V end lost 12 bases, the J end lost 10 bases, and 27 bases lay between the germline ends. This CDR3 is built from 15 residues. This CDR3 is CAPPIPLRQVYEQFF. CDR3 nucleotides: TGTGCCCCACCAATCCCTTTAAGACAGGTCTACGAGCAGTTCTTC.

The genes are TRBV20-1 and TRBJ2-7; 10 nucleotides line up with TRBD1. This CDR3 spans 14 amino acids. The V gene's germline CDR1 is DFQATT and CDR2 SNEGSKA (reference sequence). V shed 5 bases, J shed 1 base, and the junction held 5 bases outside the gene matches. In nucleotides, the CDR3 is TGCAGTGCTGAAACGGGACAGGGGTCCTACGAGCAGTACTTC. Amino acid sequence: CSAETGQGSYEQYF.

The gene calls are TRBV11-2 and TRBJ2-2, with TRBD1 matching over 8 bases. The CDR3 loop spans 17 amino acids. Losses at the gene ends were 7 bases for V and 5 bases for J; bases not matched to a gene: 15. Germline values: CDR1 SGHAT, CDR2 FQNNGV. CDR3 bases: TGTGCCAGCAACCTCCAGGGGGCCGGCCAGCGGACCGGGGAGCTGTTTTTT. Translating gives CASNLQGAGQRTGELFF.

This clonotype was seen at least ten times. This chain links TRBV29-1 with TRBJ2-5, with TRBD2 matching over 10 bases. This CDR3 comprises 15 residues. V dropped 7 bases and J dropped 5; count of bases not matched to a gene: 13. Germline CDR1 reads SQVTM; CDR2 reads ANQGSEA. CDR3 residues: CSAHGGSGGAETQYF. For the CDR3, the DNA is TGCAGCGCCCACGGCGGAAGCGGGGGGGCGGAGACCCAGTACTTC. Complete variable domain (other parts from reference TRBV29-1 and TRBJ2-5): SAVISQKPSRDICQRGTSLTIQCQVDSQVTMMFWYRQQPGQSLTLIATANQGSEATYESGFVIDKFPISRPNLTFSTLTVSNMSPEDSSIYLCSAHGGSGGAETQYFGPGTRLLVL.